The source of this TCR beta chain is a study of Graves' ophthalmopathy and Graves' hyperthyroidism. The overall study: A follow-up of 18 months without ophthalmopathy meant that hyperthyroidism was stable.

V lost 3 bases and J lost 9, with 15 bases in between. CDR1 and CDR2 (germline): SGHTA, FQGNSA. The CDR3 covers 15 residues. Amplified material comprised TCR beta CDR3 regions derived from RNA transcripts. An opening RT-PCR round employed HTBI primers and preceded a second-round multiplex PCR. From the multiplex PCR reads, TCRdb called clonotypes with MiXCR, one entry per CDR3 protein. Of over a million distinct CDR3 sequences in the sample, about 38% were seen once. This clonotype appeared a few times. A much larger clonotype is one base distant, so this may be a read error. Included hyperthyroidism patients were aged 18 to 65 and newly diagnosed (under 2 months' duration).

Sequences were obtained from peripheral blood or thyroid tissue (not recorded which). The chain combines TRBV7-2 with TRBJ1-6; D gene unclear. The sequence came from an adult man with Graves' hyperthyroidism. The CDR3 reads CASSFRRAGTSPLHF. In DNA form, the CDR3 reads TGTGCCAGCAGCTTCAGGCGGGCTGGCACTTCACCCCTCCACTTT.